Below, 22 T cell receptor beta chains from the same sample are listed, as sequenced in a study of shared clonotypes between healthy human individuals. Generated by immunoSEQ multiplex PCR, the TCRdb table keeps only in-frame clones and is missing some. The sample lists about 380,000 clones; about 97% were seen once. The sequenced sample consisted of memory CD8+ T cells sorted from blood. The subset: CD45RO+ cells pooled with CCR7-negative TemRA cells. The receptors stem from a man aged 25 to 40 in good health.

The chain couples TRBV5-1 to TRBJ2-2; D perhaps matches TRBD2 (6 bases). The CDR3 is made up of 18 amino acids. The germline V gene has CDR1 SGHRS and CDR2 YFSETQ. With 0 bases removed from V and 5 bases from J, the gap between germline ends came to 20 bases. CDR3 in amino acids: CASSLATSLREWTGELFF. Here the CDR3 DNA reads TGCGCCAGCAGCTTGGCCACCAGTTTGCGGGAATGGACCGGGGAGCTGTTTTTT.

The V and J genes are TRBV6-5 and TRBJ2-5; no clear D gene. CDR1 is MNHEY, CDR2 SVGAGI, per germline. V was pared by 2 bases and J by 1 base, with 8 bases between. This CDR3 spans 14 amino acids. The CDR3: CASSYDSSQETQYF. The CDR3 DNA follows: TGTGCCAGCAGTTACGATTCTTCCCAAGAGACCCAGTACTTC.

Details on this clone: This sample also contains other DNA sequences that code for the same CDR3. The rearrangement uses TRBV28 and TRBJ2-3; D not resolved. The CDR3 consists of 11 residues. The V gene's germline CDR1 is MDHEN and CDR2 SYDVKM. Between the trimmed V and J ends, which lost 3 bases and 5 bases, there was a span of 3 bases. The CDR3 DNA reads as TGTGCCAGCAGTTTGGGAGATACGCAGTATTTT. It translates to CASSLGDTQYF.

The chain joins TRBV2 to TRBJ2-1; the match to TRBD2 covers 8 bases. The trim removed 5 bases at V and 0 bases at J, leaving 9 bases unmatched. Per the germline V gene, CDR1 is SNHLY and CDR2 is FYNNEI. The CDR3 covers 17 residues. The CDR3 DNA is TGTGCCAGCAGTCAGATTAGCGGGGTGAGCTCCTACAATGAGCAGTTCTTC. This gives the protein CASSQISGVSSYNEQFF.

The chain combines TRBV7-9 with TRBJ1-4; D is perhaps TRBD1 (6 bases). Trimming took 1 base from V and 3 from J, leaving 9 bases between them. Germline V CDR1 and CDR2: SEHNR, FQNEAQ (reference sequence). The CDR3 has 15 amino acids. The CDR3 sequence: CASSLEGTPNEKLFF. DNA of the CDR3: TGTGCCAGCAGCTTAGAAGGGACACCTAATGAAAAACTGTTTTTT.

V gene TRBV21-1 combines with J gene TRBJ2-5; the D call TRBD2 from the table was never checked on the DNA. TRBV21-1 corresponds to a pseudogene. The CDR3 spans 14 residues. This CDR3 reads CASSKISLGGTQYF. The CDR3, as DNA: TGTGCCAGCAGCAAAATTTCCCTGGGGGGGACCCAGTACTTC.

The CDR3 loop reads CDAGGGANVLTF. CDR3 sequence (DNA): TGTGACGCAGGGGGTGGGGCCAACGTCCTGACTTTC. The V and J genes are TRBV28 and TRBJ2-6, with 7 bases that match TRBD1. Germline CDR1 reads MDHEN; CDR2 reads SYDVKM. The CDR3 is 12 residues long.

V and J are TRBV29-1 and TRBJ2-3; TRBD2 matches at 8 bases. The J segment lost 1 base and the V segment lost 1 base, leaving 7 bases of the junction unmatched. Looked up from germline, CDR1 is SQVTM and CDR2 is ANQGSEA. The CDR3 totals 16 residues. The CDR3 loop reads CSVEGGAGARTDTQYF. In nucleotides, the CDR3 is TGCAGCGTTGAAGGCGGAGCGGGAGCCCGCACAGATACGCAGTATTTT.

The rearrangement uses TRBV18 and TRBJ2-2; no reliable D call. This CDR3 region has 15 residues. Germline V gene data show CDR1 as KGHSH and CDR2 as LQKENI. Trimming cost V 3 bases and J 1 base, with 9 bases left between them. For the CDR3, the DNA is TGTGCCAGCTCACCGGACGGAATGAACACCGGGGAGCTGTTTTTT. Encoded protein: CASSPDGMNTGELFF.

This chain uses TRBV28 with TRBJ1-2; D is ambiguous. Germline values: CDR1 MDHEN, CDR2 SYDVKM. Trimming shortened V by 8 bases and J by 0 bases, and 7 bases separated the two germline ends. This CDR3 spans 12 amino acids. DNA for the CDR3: TGTGCCAGCGGCAGGACTAACTATGGCTACACCTTC. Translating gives CASGRTNYGYTF.

CDR3: CASSWGDYGYTF. The CDR3, as DNA: TGTGCCAGCAGTTGGGGGGACTATGGCTACACCTTC. The chain recombines TRBV28 with TRBJ1-2, with D perhaps matching TRBD1 (5 bases). V dropped 4 bases and J dropped 3 bases, with 6 bases sitting between them. Germline-derived CDR1 and CDR2 are MDHEN and SYDVKM. The CDR3 contains 12 residues.

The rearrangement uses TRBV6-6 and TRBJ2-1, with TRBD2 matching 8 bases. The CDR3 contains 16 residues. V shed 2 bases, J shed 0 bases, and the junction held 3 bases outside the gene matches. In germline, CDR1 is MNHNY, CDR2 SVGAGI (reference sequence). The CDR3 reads CASSYGSGSSYNEQFF. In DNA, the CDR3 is TGTGCCAGCAGTTACGGCAGCGGGAGCTCCTACAATGAGCAGTTCTTC.

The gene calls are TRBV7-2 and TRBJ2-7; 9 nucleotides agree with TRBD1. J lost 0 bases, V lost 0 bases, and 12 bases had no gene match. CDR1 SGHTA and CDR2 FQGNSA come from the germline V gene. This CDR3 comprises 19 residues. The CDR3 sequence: CASSLAGTGPGGSSYEQYF. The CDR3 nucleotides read TGTGCCAGCAGCTTAGCCGGGACAGGGCCAGGGGGCAGCTCCTACGAGCAGTACTTC. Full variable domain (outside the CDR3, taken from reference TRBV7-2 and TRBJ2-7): GAGVSQSPSNKVTEKGKDVELRCDPISGHTALYWYRQSLGQGLEFLIYFQGNSAPDKSGLPSDRFSAERTGGSVSTLTIQRTQQEDSAVYLCASSLAGTGPGGSSYEQYFGPGTRLTVT.

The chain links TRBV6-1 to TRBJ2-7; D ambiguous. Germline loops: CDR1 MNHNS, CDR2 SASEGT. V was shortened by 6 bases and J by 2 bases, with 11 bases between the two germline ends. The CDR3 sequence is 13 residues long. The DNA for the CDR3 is TGTGCCAGCAGCCGTGTTTTCGCCTACGAGCAGTACTTC. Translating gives CASSRVFAYEQYF.

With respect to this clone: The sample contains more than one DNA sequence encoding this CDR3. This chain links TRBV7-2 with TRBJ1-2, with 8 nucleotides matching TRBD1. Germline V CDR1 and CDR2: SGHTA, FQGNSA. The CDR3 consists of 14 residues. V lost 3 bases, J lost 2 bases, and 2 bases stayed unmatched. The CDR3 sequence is CASSLAGGNYGYTF. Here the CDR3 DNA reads TGTGCCAGCAGCTTGGCAGGGGGCAACTATGGCTACACCTTC.

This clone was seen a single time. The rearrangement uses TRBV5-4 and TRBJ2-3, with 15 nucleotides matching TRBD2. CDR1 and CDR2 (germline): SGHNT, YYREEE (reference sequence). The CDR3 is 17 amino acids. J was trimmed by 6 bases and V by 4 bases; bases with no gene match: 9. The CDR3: CASSGGLAGGLTDTQYF. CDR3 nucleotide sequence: TGTGCCAGCAGCGGGGGACTAGCGGGAGGACTCACCGATACGCAGTATTTT.

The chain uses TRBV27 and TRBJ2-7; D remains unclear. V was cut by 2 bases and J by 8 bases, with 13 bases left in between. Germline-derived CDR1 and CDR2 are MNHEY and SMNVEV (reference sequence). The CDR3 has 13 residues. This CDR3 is CASSLNSETQQYF. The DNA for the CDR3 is TGTGCCAGCAGTTTAAACTCAGAAACCCAGCAGTACTTC.

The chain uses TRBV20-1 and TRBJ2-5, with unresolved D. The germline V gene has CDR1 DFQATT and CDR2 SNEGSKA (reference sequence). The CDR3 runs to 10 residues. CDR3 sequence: CTEDQETQYF. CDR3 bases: TGCACCGAGGACCAAGAGACCCAGTACTTC.

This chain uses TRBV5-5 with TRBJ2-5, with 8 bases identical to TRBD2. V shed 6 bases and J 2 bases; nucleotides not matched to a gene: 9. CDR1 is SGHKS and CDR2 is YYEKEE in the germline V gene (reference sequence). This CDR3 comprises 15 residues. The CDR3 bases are TGTGCCAGCATCCAATCGGGGGGGACACAAGAGACCCAGTACTTC. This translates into CASIQSGGTQETQYF.

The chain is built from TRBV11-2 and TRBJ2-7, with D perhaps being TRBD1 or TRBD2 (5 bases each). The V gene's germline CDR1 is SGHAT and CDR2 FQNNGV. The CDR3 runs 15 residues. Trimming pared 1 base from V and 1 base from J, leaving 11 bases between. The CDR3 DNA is TGTGCCAGCAGCTTAGCTGGGACGTTATCCTACGAGCAGTACTTC. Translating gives CASSLAGTLSYEQYF.

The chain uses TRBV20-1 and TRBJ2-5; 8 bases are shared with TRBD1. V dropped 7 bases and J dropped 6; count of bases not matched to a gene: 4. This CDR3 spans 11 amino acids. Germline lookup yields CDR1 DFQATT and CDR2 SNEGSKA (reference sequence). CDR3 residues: CSVNRGKTQYF. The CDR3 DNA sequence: TGCAGTGTCAACAGGGGGAAGACCCAGTACTTC.

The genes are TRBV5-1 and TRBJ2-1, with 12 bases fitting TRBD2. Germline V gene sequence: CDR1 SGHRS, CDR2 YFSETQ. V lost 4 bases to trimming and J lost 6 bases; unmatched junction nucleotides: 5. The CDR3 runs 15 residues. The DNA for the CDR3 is TGCGCCAGCAGCGGCGGACTAGCGGGATCCAATGAGCAGTTCTTC. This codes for CASSGGLAGSNEQFF.